The clone carrying this T cell receptor (beta chain) occurred a few times. The data derive from a study of cytomegalovirus exposure and HLA in healthy donors. V was trimmed by 6 bases and J by 7 bases, leaving 12 bases between them. CDR3 length: 13 residues. The germline V gene has CDR1 MNHEY and CDR2 SVGAGI. PCR involved 60 Vbeta and 13 Jbeta primers. TCRdb's table, derived via immunoSEQ multiplex PCR, lists solely in-frame clones and lacks some. The repertoire consists of under 85,000 clones, with about 82% occurring once and the leading ten covering around 4.7%. The sample consisted of PBMCs. This chain joins TRBV6-5 and TRBJ1-4; TRBD1 might be the D (6 bases). The TCR sequence derives from a woman aged 25-40 years in good health and CMV-seronegative. The CDR3 DNA is TGTGCCAGCAGCAATGGACAGACTGAAAAACTGTTTTTT. It translates to CASSNGQTEKLFF.